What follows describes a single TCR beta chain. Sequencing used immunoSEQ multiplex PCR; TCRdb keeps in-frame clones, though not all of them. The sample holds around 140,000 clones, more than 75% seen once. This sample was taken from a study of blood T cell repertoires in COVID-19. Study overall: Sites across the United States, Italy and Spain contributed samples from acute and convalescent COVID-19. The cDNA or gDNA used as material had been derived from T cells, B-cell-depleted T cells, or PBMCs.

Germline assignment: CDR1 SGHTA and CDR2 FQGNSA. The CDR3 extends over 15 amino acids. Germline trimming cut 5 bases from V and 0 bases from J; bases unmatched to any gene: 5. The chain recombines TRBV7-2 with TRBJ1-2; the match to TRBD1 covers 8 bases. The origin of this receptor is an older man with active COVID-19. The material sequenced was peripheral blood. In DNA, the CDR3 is TGTGCCAGCAGCCCAGGGGACAGGCCTAACTATGGCTACACCTTC. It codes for CASSPGDRPNYGYTF. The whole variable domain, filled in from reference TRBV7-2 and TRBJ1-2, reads GAGVSQSPSNKVTEKGKDVELRCDPISGHTALYWYRQSLGQGLEFLIYFQGNSAPDKSGLPSDRFSAERTGGSVSTLTIQRTQQEDSAVYLCASSPGDRPNYGYTFGSGTRLTVV.